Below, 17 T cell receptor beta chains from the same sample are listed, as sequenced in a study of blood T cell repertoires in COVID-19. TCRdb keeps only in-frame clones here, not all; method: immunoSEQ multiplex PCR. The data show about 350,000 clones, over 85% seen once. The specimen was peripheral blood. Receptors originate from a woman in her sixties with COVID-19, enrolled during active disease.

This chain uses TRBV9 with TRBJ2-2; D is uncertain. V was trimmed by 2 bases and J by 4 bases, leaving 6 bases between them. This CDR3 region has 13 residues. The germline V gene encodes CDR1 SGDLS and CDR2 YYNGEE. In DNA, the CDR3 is TGTGCCAGCAGCGTCGGTATCACCGGGGAGCTGTTTTTT. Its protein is CASSVGITGELFF.

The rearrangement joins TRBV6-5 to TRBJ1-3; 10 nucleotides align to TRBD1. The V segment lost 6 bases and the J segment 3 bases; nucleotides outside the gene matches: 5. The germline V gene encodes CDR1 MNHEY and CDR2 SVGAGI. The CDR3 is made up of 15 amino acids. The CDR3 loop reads CASSQTGGLGNTIYF. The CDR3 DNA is TGTGCCAGCAGCCAGACAGGGGGCCTTGGAAACACCATATATTTT.

CDR3 nucleotide sequence: TGTGCCAGCAGCCTACAGGGGGCAGGCCAGCCCCAGCATTTT. It codes for CASSLQGAGQPQHF. The rearrangement uses TRBV2 and TRBJ1-5; 9 bases agree with TRBD1. Germline V lookup: CDR1 SNHLY, CDR2 FYNNEI. The CDR3 covers 14 residues. J gave up 7 bases and V 6 bases, and 7 bases lay outside the gene matches.

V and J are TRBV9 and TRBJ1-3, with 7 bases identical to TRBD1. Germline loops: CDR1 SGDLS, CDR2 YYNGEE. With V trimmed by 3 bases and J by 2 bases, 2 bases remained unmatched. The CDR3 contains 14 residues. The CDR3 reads CASSGQGTGNTIYF. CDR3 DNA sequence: TGTGCCAGCAGCGGACAGGGTACTGGAAACACCATATATTTT.

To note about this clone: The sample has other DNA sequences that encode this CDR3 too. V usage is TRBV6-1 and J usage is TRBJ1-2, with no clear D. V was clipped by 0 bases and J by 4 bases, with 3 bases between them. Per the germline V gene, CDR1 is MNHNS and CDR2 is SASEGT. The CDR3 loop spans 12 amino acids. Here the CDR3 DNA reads TGTGCCAGCAGTGAAGCTCTCTATGGCTACACCTTC. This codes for CASSEALYGYTF.

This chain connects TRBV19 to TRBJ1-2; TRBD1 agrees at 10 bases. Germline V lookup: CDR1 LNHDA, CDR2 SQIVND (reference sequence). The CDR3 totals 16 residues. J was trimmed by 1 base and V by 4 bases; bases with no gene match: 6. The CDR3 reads CASSTTGGTVNYGYTF. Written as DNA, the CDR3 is TGTGCCAGTAGTACGACAGGGGGCACCGTTAACTATGGCTACACCTTC.

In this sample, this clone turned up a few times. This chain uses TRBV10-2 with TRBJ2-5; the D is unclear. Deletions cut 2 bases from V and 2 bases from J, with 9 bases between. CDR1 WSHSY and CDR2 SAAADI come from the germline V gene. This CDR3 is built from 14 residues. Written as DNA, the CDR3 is TGCGCCAGCAGTGAGCCGCACAGTCAAGAGACCCAGTACTTC. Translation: CASSEPHSQETQYF.

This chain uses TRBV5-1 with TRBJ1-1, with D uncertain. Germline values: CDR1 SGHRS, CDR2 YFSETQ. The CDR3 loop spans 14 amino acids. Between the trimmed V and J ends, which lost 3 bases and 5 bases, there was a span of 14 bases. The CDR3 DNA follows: TGCGCCAGCAGCTCAATAAATTCGGGGACTGAAGCTTTCTTT. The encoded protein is CASSSINSGTEAFF.

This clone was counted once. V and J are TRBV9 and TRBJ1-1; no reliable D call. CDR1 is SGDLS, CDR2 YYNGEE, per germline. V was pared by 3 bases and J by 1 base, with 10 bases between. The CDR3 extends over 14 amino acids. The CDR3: CASSAHRRNTEAFF. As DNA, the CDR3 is TGTGCCAGCAGCGCCCACCGGAGGAACACTGAAGCTTTCTTT. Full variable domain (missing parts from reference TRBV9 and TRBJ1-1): DSGVTQTPKHLITATGQRVTLRCSPRSGDLSVYWYQQSLDQGLQFLIQYYNGEERAKGNILERFSAQQFPDLHSELNLSSLELGDSALYFCASSAHRRNTEAFFGQGTRLTVV.

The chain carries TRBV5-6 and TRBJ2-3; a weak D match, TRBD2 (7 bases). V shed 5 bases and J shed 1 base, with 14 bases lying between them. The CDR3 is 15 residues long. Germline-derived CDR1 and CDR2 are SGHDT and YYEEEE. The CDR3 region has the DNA TGTGCCAGCAGGTCGCGGGGGCGTCGCACAGATACGCAGTATTTT. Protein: CASRSRGRRTDTQYF.

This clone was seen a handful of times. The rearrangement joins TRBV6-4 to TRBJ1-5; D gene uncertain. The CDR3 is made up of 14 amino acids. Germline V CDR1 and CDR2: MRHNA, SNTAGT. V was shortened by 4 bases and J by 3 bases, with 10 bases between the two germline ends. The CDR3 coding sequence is TGTGCCAGCAGTGCAGACACCACCAATCAGCCCCAGCATTTT. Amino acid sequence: CASSADTTNQPQHF.

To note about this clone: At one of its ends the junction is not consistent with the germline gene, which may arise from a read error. CDR3 protein: CASSPQGQGNGYTF. For the CDR3, the DNA is TGTGCCAGCTCTCCACAGGGACAGGGCAATGGCTACACCTTC. V gene TRBV18 combines with J gene TRBJ1-2; 9 bases agree with TRBD1. CDR1 and CDR2 (germline): KGHSH, LQKENI. This CDR3 spans 14 amino acids.

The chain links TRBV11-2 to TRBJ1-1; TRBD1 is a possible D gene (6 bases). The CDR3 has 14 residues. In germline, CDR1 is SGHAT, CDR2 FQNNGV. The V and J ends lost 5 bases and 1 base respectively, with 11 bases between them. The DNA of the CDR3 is TGTGCCAGCAGCCTCCGGGACACGAACACTGAAGCTTTCTTT. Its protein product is CASSLRDTNTEAFF.

This CDR3 is CASTPQGGGGYTF. In DNA form, the CDR3 reads TGCGCCAGCACCCCCCAGGGAGGAGGTGGCTACACCTTC. The chain uses TRBV5-1 and TRBJ1-2, with D possibly being TRBD1 (5 bases). V was cut by 6 bases and J by 7 bases, with 16 bases left in between. The CDR3 extends over 13 amino acids. CDR1 SGHRS and CDR2 YFSETQ come from the germline V gene.

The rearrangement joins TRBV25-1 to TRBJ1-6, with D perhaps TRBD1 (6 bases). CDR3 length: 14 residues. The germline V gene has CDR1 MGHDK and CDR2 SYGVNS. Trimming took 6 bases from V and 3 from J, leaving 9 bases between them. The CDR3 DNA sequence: TGTGCCAGCAGGGGGGACAACTATAATTCACCCCTCCACTTT. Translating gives CASRGDNYNSPLHF.

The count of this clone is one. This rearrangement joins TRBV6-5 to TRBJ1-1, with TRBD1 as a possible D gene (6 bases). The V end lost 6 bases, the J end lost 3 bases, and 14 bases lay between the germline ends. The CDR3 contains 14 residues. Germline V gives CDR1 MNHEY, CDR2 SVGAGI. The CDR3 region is CASSLGTHYTEAFF. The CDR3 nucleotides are TGTGCCAGCAGCCTCGGGACACATTACACTGAAGCTTTCTTT.

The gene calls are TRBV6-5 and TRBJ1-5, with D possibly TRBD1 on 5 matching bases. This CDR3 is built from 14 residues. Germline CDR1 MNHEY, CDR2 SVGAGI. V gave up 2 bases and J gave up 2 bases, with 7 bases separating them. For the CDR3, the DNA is TGTGCCAGCAGTTACGTACAGGGCAATCAGCCCCAGCATTTT. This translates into CASSYVQGNQPQHF.